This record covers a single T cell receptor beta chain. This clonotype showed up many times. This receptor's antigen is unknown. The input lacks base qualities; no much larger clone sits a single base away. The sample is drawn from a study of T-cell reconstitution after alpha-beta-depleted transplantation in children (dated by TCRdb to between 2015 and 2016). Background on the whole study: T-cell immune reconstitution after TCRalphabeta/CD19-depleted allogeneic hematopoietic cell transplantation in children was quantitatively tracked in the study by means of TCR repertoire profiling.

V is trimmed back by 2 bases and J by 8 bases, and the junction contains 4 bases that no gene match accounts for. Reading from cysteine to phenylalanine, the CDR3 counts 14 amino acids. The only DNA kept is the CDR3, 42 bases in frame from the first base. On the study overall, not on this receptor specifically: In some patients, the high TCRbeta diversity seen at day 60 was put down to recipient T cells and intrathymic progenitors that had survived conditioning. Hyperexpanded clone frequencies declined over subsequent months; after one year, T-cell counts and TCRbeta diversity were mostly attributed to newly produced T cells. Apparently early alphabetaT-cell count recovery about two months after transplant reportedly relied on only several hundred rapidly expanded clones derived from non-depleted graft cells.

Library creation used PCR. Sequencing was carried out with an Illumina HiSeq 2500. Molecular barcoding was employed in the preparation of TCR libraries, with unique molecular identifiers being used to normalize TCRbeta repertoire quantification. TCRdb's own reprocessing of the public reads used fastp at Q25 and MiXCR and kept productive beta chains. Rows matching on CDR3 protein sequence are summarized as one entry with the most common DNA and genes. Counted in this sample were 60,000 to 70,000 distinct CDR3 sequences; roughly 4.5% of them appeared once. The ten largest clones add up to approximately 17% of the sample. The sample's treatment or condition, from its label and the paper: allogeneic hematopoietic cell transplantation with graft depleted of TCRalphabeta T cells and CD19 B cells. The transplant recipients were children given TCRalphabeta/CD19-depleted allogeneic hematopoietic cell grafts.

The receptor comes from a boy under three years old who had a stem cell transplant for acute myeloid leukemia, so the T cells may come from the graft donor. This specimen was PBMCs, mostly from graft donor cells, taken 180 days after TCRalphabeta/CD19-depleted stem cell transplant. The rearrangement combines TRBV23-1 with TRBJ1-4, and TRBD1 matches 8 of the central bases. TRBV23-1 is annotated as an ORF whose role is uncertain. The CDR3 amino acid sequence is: CASSQDRGEEKLFF. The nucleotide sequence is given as TGCGCCAGCAGTCAAGACAGGGGCGAGGAAAAACTGTTTTTT.